Following are 5 T cell receptor beta chains from one sample sequenced in a study of T cells in Graves' hyperthyroidism and ophthalmopathy. The investigators amplified TCR beta CDR3 regions from RNA transcripts. HTBI primers were the set used in a first-round RT-PCR of the TCR CDR3. TCRdb re-analysed the multiplex PCR reads in MiXCR, keeping a single row per CDR3 protein. This table holds 500,000 or so distinct CDR3 sequences, about 16% found once. Sequencing input: blood. These receptors came from a woman in her twenties or thirties with Graves' ophthalmopathy.

This clonotype was picked up many times. The V gene is TRBV7-9, the J gene TRBJ2-1, with TRBD2 matching over 11 bases. CDR1 and CDR2 (germline): SEHNR, FQNEAQ (reference sequence). Losses at the gene ends were 0 bases for V and 0 bases for J; bases not matched to a gene: 7. The CDR3 runs 19 residues. CDR3 coding DNA: TGTGCCAGCAGCTTAGCCGGGACTAGCGGATTTAGCTCCTACAATGAGCAGTTCTTC. Translating it yields CASSLAGTSGFSSYNEQFF.

This clonotype was counted at least ten times. V gene TRBV7-8 combines with J gene TRBJ2-5, with 8 bases fitting TRBD2. This CDR3 has 16 amino acids. CDR1 is SGHVS and CDR2 is FQNEAQ in the germline V gene. The trim removed 5 bases at V and 4 bases at J, leaving 12 bases unmatched. The CDR3 sequence is CASSQNSAGVRETQYF. In nucleotides, the CDR3 is TGTGCCAGCAGCCAAAACTCAGCGGGAGTTAGAGAGACCCAGTACTTC.

Many counts were recorded for this clonotype. The chain has TRBV5-1 and TRBJ2-5; 13 bases agree with TRBD2. This CDR3 has 17 residues. Germline-derived CDR1 and CDR2 are SGHRS and YFSETQ. V was clipped by 0 bases and J by 2 bases; unmatched bases: 4. Written as DNA, the CDR3 is TGCGCCAGCAGCTTGGCGGAGGGACTAGCGGGGCAAGAGACCCAGTACTTC. It specifies CASSLAEGLAGQETQYF. The whole variable domain, filled in from reference TRBV5-1 and TRBJ2-5, reads KAGVTQTPRYLIKTRGQQVTLSCSPISGHRSVSWYQQTPGQGLQFLFEYFSETQRNKGNFPGRFSGRQFSNSRSEMNVSTLELGDSALYLCASSLAEGLAGQETQYFGPGTRLLVL.

There are a few counts of this clonotype. The gene calls are TRBV9 and TRBJ2-7; D remains ambiguous. CDR3 size: 14 residues. The germline CDR1 and CDR2 sequences are SGDLS and YYNGEE. V was trimmed by 4 bases and J by 2 bases, leaving 13 bases between them. Here the CDR3 DNA reads TGTGCCAGCAGCCCCTCCCCGGTTGCCTACGAGCAGTACTTC. Translated, it gives CASSPSPVAYEQYF.

This clonotype was picked up many times. V gene TRBV30 combines with J gene TRBJ1-5, with D possibly being TRBD1 (5 bases). V dropped 5 bases and J dropped 3 bases, with 11 bases sitting between them. CDR1 is GTSNPN, CDR2 SVGIG, per germline (reference sequence). This CDR3 comprises 13 residues. CDR3 nucleotide sequence: TGTGCCTGGGGGACGGACCTCAATCAGCCCCAGCATTTT. This gives the protein CAWGTDLNQPQHF.